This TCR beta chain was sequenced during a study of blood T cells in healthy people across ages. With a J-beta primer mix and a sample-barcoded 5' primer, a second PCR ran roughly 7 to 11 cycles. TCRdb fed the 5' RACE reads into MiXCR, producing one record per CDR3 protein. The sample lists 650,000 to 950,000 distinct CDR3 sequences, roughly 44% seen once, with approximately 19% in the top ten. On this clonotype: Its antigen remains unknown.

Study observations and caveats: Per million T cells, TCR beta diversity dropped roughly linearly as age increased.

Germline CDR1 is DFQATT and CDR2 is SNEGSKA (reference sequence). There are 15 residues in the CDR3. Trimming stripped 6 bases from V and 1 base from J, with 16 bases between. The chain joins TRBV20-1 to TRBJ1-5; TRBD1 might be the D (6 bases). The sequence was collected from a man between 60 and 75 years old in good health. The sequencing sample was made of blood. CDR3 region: CSARRTEISNQPQHF. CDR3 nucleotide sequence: TGCAGTGCCCGGAGGACAGAGATAAGCAATCAGCCCCAGCATTTT.